This T cell receptor beta chain stems from a study of blood T cell repertoires in COVID-19. Study-wide background: Samples came from the United States, Italy and Spain, spanning acute and convalescent COVID-19.

Trimming shortened V by 6 bases and J by 3 bases, and 15 bases separated the two germline ends. The CDR3 consists of 14 residues. Germline V CDR1 and CDR2: MNHEY, SVGAGI. As processed by the authors: Amplification of reference gene primers was used by the study to estimate nucleated cell counts. Only in-frame clones appear in the TCRdb table, and some are missing; sequencing was by immunoSEQ multiplex PCR. V and J calls and clone size are as listed in that table; D and trimming were resolved from the DNA. Altogether about 200,000 clones are present, around four fifths being singletons, with the ten largest covering around 5.5%.

The source material was peripheral blood. The sequence came from a woman in her 70s with active or convalescent COVID-19. This chain links TRBV6-5 with TRBJ2-7, with D possibly matching TRBD1 (6 bases). CDR3 loop: CASRPGPGVYEQYF. The DNA for the CDR3 is TGTGCCAGCAGGCCCGGGCCAGGGGTCTACGAGCAGTACTTC.